Presented here are 19 T cell receptor beta chains from one specimen sequenced in a study of Ad26.COV2.S vaccination and SARS-CoV-2 variants. Generated by immunoSEQ multiplex PCR, the TCRdb table keeps only in-frame clones and is missing some. The sample lists 300,000 to 350,000 clones; 90% were seen once. Indicated treatment: around 19 received Ad26.COV2.S at low or high dose, single or two shots; 5 received placebo; per-sample allocation not given. Day 63 following the first vaccine or placebo injection was when the samples were taken. The sequenced sample was peripheral blood, obtained in a trial of Ad26.COV2.S vaccine versus placebo. The receptors stem from a person between 18 and 60 years old who received the Ad26.COV2.S COVID-19 vaccine or a placebo.

The chain joins TRBV6-5 to TRBJ1-4; D uncertain. The CDR3 contains 15 residues. The V gene lost 4 bases and the J gene lost 0 bases, with 9 bases spanning the gap. CDR1 and CDR2 from the germline V gene are MNHEY and SVGAGI. In nucleotides, the CDR3 is TGTGCCAGCAGTTTTACCGGAGCAACTAATGAAAAACTGTTTTTT. This translates into CASSFTGATNEKLFF.

The gene calls are TRBV4-3 and TRBJ1-5, with unresolved D. Looked up from germline, CDR1 is LGHNA and CDR2 is YSLEER. This CDR3 has 13 residues. V shed 0 bases and J shed 6 bases, with 6 bases lying between them. CDR3 residues: CASSQDRAQPQHF. The CDR3 nucleotides read TGCGCCAGCAGCCAAGATCGGGCTCAGCCCCAGCATTTT.

J is TRBJ2-3 and V is TRBV7-9, with D perhaps matching TRBD2 (6 bases). Trimming left V 3 bases short and J 1 base short, with 14 bases between. CDR1 is SEHNR, CDR2 FQNEAQ, per germline (reference sequence). This CDR3 has 16 residues. The CDR3 nucleotides read TGTGCCAGCAGCTTGGGAGTAGCTAGCGGCACAGATACGCAGTATTTT. Its protein product is CASSLGVASGTDTQYF. Full variable domain (outside the CDR3, taken from reference TRBV7-9 and TRBJ2-3): DTGVSQNPRHKITKRGQNVTFRCDPISEHNRLYWYRQTLGQGPEFLTYFQNEAQLEKSRLLSDRFSAERPKGSFSTLEIQRTEQGDSAMYLCASSLGVASGTDTQYFGPGTRLTVL.

This chain uses TRBV28 with TRBJ1-5; D is perhaps TRBD1 (6 bases). The CDR3 is 19 residues long. CDR1 and CDR2 from the germline V gene are MDHEN and SYDVKM. V gave up 2 bases and J gave up 0 bases, with 20 bases separating them. CDR3 nucleotide sequence: TGTGCCAGCAGTTTAAGGGGGGCGCGTTCTCGATATAGCAATCAGCCCCAGCATTTT. Translated: CASSLRGARSRYSNQPQHF. Supplemented by reference TRBV28 and TRBJ1-5, the full variable domain reads DVKVTQSSRYLVKRTGEKVFLECVQDMDHENMFWYRQDPGLGLRLIYFSYDVKMKEKGDIPEGYSVSREKKERFSLILESASTNQTSMYLCASSLRGARSRYSNQPQHFGDGTRLSIL.

The rearrangement links TRBV19 to TRBJ2-1; D unresolved. The V end was cut by 5 bases, the J end by 7 bases, with 15 bases between. The CDR3 totals 14 residues. CDR1 is LNHDA and CDR2 is SQIVND in the germline V gene (reference sequence). The CDR3 is CASSAALALNEQFF. CDR3 bases: TGTGCCAGTAGTGCGGCCCTCGCGTTAAATGAGCAGTTCTTC.

This chain links TRBV7-2 with TRBJ1-2, with D possibly being TRBD1 (5 bases). V shed 4 bases and J shed 5 bases, with 17 bases lying between them. This CDR3 is 15 amino acids long. CDR1 is SGHTA and CDR2 is FQGNSA in the germline V gene. The CDR3 coding sequence is TGTGCCAGCAGCTCAGGGCCAGCCCAAAAATATGGCTACACCTTC. Its translation is CASSSGPAQKYGYTF.

The rearrangement links TRBV19 to TRBJ1-3; D is unclear. Germline CDR1 is LNHDA and CDR2 is SQIVND (reference sequence). The CDR3 has 11 amino acids. Trimming cost V 8 bases and J 4 bases, with 6 bases left between them. In DNA form, the CDR3 reads TGTGCCAGTCCCGCGGGAAACACCATATATTTT. The encoded protein is CASPAGNTIYF. Together with reference TRBV19 and TRBJ1-3, the CDR3 gives the full variable domain: DGGITQSPKYLFRKEGQNVTLSCEQNLNHDAMYWYRQDPGQGLRLIYYSQIVNDFQKGDIAEGYSVSREKKESFPLTVTSAQKNPTAFYLCASPAGNTIYFGEGSWLTVV.

This clone came up once. The chain joins TRBV6-2 or TRBV6-3 to TRBJ2-1; 7 bases are a match to TRBD2. After removal of 0 bases from V and 4 bases from J, the junction contained 9 bases not matched to a gene. This CDR3 contains 17 residues. Looked up from germline, CDR1 is MNHEY and CDR2 is SVGEGT. Here the CDR3 reads CASSYSISSGIYNEQFF. The CDR3 coding sequence is TGTGCCAGCAGTTACTCGATATCCAGCGGGATATACAATGAGCAGTTCTTC.

This sequence joins TRBV7-7 and TRBJ2-2; a weak D match, TRBD2 (6 bases). Between the trimmed V and J ends, which lost 5 bases and 0 bases, there was a span of 10 bases. The CDR3 contains 15 residues. CDR1 and CDR2 from the germline V gene are SSHAT and FNYEAQ (reference sequence). CDR3 sequence: CASSHGTSNTGELFF. Here the CDR3 DNA reads TGTGCCAGCAGCCACGGGACTTCGAACACCGGGGAGCTGTTTTTT.

This clone occurred a few times. V usage is TRBV6-2 or TRBV6-3 and J usage is TRBJ2-1, with 10 bases fitting TRBD2. The CDR3 runs to 14 residues. Losses at the gene ends were 5 bases for V and 4 bases for J; bases not matched to a gene: 2. From germline, CDR1 is MNHEY and CDR2 SVGEGT. The CDR3 region is CASSRTSGYNEQFF. For the CDR3, the DNA is TGTGCCAGCAGTAGGACTAGCGGTTACAATGAGCAGTTCTTC.

The chain links TRBV10-3 to TRBJ1-2; D unclear. The length of the CDR3 is 12 residues. V dropped 4 bases and J dropped 13 bases, with 16 bases sitting between them. Germline V gives CDR1 ENHRY, CDR2 SYGVKD. Here the CDR3 DNA reads TGTGCCATCAGTGGAGGGCACGGCGGGCTCACCTTC. As protein: CAISGGHGGLTF.

This clone has only a few counts. Other DNA sequences in the sample encode the same CDR3. This chain connects TRBV7-9 to TRBJ1-1; perhaps TRBD1 as D (6 bases). Germline V gene data show CDR1 as SEHNR and CDR2 as FQNEAQ (reference sequence). The V gene lost 3 bases and the J gene lost 1 base, with 9 bases spanning the gap. CDR3 length: 14 residues. The CDR3 DNA follows: TGTGCCAGCAGCTTGGGGGCGGGGAACACTGAAGCTTTCTTT. It encodes CASSLGAGNTEAFF.

The chain couples TRBV28 to TRBJ1-2; D is uncertain. Per the germline V gene, CDR1 is MDHEN and CDR2 is SYDVKM. This CDR3 is 12 amino acids long. V was trimmed by 3 bases and J by 4 bases, leaving 6 bases between them. This chain's CDR3 is CASSFISYGYTF. The CDR3 DNA reads as TGTGCCAGCAGTTTTATTTCCTATGGCTACACCTTC.

This chain connects TRBV6-5 to TRBJ1-1; 7 bases line up with TRBD1. The CDR3 has 13 amino acids. After removal of 4 bases from V and 10 bases from J, the junction contained 9 bases not matched to a gene. Looked up from germline, CDR1 is MNHEY and CDR2 is SVGAGI. The CDR3 nucleotides are TGTGCCAGCAGTTCAACAGGGGAGTACACAGCTTTCTTT. Protein: CASSSTGEYTAFF.

This clone has more than one count but fewer than ten. The chain has TRBV4-2 and TRBJ1-1; D uncertain. The CDR3 consists of 13 residues. Trimming took 3 bases from V and 1 from J, leaving 6 bases between them. Germline lookup yields CDR1 LGHNA and CDR2 YNFKEQ. CDR3 loop: CASSQMGNTEAFF. CDR3 bases: TGTGCCAGCAGCCAGATGGGGAACACTGAAGCTTTCTTT.

This rearrangement joins TRBV5-4 to TRBJ2-7; maybe TRBD1 (6 bases). V was trimmed by 4 bases and J by 1 base, leaving 15 bases between them. The V gene's germline CDR1 is SGHNT and CDR2 YYREEE (reference sequence). This CDR3 is 15 amino acids long. The CDR3 DNA reads TGTGCCAGCAGCACACTCCACACAGGGTCCTACGAGCAGTACTTC. Its translation: CASSTLHTGSYEQYF.

The chain joins TRBV4-3 to TRBJ1-1, with D possibly TRBD1 on 5 matching bases. This CDR3 is built from 14 residues. V lost 4 bases and J lost 0, with 9 bases in between. The germline V gene has CDR1 LGHNA and CDR2 YSLEER. CDR3 region: CASSLDTLNTEAFF. The CDR3 DNA follows: TGCGCCAGCAGCCTGGACACTTTGAACACTGAAGCTTTCTTT.

The chain joins TRBV6-2 or TRBV6-3 to TRBJ1-1; a possible D gene is TRBD1 (5 bases). The CDR3 runs to 13 residues. CDR1 MNHEY and CDR2 SVGEGT come from the germline V gene. V lost 6 bases and J lost 4, with 12 bases in between. CDR3 residues: CASSLGGGTEAFF. Here the CDR3 DNA reads TGTGCCAGCAGCCTCGGGGGGGGCACTGAAGCTTTCTTT.

This clone has just one count. This sequence joins TRBV3-1 (or the pseudogene TRBV3-2) and TRBJ1-1; 7 bases map to TRBD1. With 1 base clipped from V and 0 bases from J, the junction kept 5 bases outside the gene matches. Germline assignment: CDR1 LGHDT and CDR2 YNNKEL (reference sequence). The CDR3 totals 16 residues. CDR3 nucleotide sequence: TGTGCCAGCAGCCAAGGTCGACAGGGTATGAACACTGAAGCTTTCTTT. Translating gives CASSQGRQGMNTEAFF.